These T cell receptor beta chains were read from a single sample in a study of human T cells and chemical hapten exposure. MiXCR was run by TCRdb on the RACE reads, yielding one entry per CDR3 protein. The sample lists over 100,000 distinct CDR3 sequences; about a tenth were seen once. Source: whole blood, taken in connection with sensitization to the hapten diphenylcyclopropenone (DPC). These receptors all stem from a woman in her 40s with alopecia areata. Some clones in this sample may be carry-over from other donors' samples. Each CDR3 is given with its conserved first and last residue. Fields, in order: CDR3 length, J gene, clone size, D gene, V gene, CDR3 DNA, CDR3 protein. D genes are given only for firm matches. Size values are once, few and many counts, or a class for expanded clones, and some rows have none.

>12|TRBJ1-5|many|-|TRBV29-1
TGCAGCGTTCGTGAGAGCAATCAGCCCCAGCATTTT
CSVRESNQPQHF
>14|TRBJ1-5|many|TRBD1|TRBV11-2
TGTGCCAGCAGCCCCCGGGACAGGGATCAGCCCCAGCATTTT
CASSPRDRDQPQHF
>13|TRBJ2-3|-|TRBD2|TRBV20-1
TGCAGTTCTTCACTACTAGCGGCAGATACGCAGTATTTT
CSSSLLAADTQYF
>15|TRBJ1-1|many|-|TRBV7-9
TGTGCCAGCAGCTCCCAGCAGGACATGAACACTGAAGCTTTCTTT
CASSSQQDMNTEAFF
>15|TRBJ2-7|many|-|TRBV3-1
TGTGCCAGCAGCCGGGCAGGATCTAGCTCCTACGAGCAGTACTTC
CASSRAGSSSYEQYF
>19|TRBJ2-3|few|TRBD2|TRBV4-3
TGCGCCAGCAGCCAAGTTGTGCTAGCGGGGGCTGCTAGCACAGATACGCAGTATTTT
CASSQVVLAGAASTDTQYF
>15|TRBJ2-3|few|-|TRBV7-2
TGTGCCAGCAGCCCCAGGGTTATTAGCACAGATACGCAGTATTTT
CASSPRVISTDTQYF
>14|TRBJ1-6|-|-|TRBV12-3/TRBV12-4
TGTGCCAGCAGTTTAGGGGGTCGAGGTTCACCCCTCCACTTT
CASSLGGRGSPLHF
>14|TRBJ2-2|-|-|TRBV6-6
TGTGCCAGCATAGGGGGGGGGCACACCGGGGAGCTGTTTTTT
CASIGGGHTGELFF
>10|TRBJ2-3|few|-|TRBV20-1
TGCAGTGTTGGCACAGATACGCAGTATTTT
CSVGTDTQYF
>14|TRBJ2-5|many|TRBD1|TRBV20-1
TGCAGTGCGGCGGTGGACAGGGCTCGAGAGACCCAGTACTTC
CSAAVDRARETQYF
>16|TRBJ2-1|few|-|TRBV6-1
TGTGCCAGCAGACGATTCCCTGCGGAGCCCTACAATGAGCAGTTCTTC
CASRRFPAEPYNEQFF
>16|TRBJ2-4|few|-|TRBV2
TGTGCCAGCAGGGAAGACAGCGGCGGCGCCAAAAACATTCAGTACTTC
CASREDSGGAKNIQYF
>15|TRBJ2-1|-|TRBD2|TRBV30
TGTGCCTGGGTCCTGGCGGGGGTTCCCACGGATGAGCAGTTCTTC
CAWVLAGVPTDEQFF
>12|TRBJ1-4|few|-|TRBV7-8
TGTGCCAGCAGCTTGTCGGTGGCCCAACTGTTTTTT
CASSLSVAQLFF
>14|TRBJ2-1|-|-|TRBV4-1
TGCGCCAGCAGCCAGAACAGGACTGACAATGAGCAGTTCTTC
CASSQNRTDNEQFF
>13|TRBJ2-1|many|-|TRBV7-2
TGTGCCAGCAGCCTTAGTTGGGTATCGGAGCAGTTCTTC
CASSLSWVSEQFF
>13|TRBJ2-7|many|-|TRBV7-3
TGTGCCAGCAGCTTAGGGGGGACCTACGAGCAGTACTTC
CASSLGGTYEQYF
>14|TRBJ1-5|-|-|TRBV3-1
TGTGCCAGCAGCCAAGGGTGGCTGGCTCAGCCCCAGCATTTT
CASSQGWLAQPQHF
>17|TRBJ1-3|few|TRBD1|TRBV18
TGTGCCAGCTCACCACCAAAACAGGGGAGCTCTGGAAACACCATATATTTT
CASSPPKQGSSGNTIYF
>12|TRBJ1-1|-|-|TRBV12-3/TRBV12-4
TGTGCCAGCAGTGGTGATGGAGGTAGGGCTTTCTTT
CASSGDGGRAFF
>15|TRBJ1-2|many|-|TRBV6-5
TGTGCCAGCAGTTACTCTGCCGGGGCAGGCTATGGCTACACCTTC
CASSYSAGAGYGYTF
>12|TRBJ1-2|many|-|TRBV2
TGTGCCAGCAGTGCGGTCGGGGGAGGCTACACCTTC
CASSAVGGGYTF
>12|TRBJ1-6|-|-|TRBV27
TGTGCCAGCAGTACGACAGGCTCTTCTTTCCACTTT
CASSTTGSSFHF